This T cell receptor (beta chain) was recovered during a study of shared clonotypes between healthy human individuals. Study-level findings and limits: Generation probabilities of non-shared clonotypes were lower (relative to those shared by all four donors). Tissue TCR repertoires likely differ from these blood-only repertoires.

Naive CD8 cells, CD45RO-negative and positively selected for CCR7, excluded terminally differentiated effector memory CD45RA+ cells. There were only Caucasian adults among the donors, and all lived in Nashville, Tennessee. Germline CDR1 is SEHNR and CDR2 is FQNEAQ (reference sequence). With 1 base removed from V and 3 bases from J, the gap between germline ends came to 13 bases. The CDR3 length is 16 residues. Authors' processing steps: ImmunoSEQ junction-only sequences lacked quality scores, so their filtering differed. Profiling relied on immunoSEQ multiplex PCR, and the TCRdb table lists in-frame clones only, not all of them. From that table come the V and J calls and clone size; the DNA was used to work out D and trimming. The top ten clones hold over 0.2% of a sample with 760,000 or so clones, 90% to 98% of them seen once. Notes on this clone: The antigen is unknown.

The receptor was isolated from a man under 40 in good health. V and J are TRBV7-9 and TRBJ2-1, with D possibly being TRBD2 (5 bases). Sequenced input: naive CD8+ T cells sorted from blood. CDR3 in DNA: TGTGCCAGCAGCTTAGAGGCGGGCTCTAACTACAATGAGCAGTTCTTC. Residues: CASSLEAGSNYNEQFF. Using reference TRBV7-9 and TRBJ2-1 for the parts outside the CDR3, the full variable domain is DTGVSQNPRHKITKRGQNVTFRCDPISEHNRLYWYRQTLGQGPEFLTYFQNEAQLEKSRLLSDRFSAERPKGSFSTLEIQRTEQGDSAMYLCASSLEAGSNYNEQFFGPGTRLTVL.